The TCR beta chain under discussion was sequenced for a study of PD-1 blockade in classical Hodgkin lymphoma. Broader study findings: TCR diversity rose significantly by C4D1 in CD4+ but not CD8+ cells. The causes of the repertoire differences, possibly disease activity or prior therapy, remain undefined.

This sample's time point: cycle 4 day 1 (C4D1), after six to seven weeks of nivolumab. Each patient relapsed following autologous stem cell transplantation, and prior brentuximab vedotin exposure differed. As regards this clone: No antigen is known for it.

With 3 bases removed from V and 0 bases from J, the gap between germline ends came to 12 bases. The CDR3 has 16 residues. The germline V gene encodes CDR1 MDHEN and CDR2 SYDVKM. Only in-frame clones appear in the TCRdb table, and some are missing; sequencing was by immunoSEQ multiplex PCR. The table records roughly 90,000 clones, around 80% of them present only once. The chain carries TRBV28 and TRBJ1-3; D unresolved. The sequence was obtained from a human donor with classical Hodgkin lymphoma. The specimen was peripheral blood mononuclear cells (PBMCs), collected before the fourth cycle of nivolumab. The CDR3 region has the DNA TGTGCCAGCAGTTTGATCGGCGCCCACTCTGGAAACACCATATATTTT. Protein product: CASSLIGAHSGNTIYF.